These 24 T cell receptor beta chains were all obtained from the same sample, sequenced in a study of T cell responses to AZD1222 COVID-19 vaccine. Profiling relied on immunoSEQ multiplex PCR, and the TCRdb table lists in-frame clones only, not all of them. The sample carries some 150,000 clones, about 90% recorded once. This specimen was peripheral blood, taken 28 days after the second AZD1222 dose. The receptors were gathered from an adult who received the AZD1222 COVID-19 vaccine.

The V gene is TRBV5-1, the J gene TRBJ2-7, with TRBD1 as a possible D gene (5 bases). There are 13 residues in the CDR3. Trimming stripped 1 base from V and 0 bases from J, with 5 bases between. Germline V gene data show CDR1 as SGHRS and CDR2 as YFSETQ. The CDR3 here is CASSLTGSYEQYF. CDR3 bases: TGCGCCAGCAGCTTGACAGGCTCCTACGAGCAGTACTTC.

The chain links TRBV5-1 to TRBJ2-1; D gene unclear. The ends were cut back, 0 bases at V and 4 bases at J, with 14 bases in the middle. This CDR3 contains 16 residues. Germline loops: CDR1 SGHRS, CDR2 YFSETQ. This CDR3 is CASSLGVASRYNEQFF. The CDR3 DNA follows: TGCGCCAGCAGCTTGGGTGTTGCTAGTCGATACAATGAGCAGTTCTTC. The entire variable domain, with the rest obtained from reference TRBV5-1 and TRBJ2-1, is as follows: KAGVTQTPRYLIKTRGQQVTLSCSPISGHRSVSWYQQTPGQGLQFLFEYFSETQRNKGNFPGRFSGRQFSNSRSEMNVSTLELGDSALYLCASSLGVASRYNEQFFGPGTRLTVL.

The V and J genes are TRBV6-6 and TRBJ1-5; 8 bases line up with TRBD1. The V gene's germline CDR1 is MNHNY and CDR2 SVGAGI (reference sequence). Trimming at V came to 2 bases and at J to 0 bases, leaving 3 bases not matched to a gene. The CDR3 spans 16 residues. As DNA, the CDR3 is TGTGCCAGCAGTTACGAACAGGGGGTTAGCAATCAGCCCCAGCATTTT. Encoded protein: CASSYEQGVSNQPQHF.

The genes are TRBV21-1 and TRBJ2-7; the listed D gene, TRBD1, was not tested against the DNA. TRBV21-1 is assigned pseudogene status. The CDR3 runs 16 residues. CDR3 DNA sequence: TGTGCCAGCAGCAACATGTTCAGGGGAAGCGCCTACGAGCAGTACTTC. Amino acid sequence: CASSNMFRGSAYEQYF.

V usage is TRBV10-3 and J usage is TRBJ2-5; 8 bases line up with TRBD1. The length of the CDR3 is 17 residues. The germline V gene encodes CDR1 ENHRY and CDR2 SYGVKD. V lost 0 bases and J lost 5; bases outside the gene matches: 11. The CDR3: CAISESEETGVRETQYF. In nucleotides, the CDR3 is TGTGCCATCAGTGAGTCGGAAGAGACAGGGGTTCGGGAGACCCAGTACTTC.

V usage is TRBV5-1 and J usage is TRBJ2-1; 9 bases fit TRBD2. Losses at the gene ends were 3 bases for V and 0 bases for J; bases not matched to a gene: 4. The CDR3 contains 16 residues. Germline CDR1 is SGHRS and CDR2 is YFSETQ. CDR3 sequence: CASSYYSGSSYNEQFF. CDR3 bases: TGCGCCAGCAGCTATTATAGCGGGAGCTCCTACAATGAGCAGTTCTTC.

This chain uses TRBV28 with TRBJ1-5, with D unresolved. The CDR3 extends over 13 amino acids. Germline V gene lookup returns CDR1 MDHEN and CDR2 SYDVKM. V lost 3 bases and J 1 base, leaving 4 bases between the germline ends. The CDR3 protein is CASSFGSNQPQHF. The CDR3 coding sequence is TGTGCCAGCAGTTTCGGCAGCAATCAGCCCCAGCATTTT. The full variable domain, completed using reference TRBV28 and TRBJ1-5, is DVKVTQSSRYLVKRTGEKVFLECVQDMDHENMFWYRQDPGLGLRLIYFSYDVKMKEKGDIPEGYSVSREKKERFSLILESASTNQTSMYLCASSFGSNQPQHFGDGTRLSIL.

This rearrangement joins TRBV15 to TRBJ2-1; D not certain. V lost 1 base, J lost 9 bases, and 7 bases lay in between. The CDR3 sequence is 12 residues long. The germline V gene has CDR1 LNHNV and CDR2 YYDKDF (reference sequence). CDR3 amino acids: CATSRARSEQFF. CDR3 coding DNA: TGTGCCACCAGCAGAGCAAGGAGTGAGCAGTTCTTC.

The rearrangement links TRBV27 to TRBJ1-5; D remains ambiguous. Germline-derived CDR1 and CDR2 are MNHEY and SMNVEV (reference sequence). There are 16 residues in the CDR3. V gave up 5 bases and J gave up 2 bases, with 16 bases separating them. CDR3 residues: CASSLRPPTGNQPQHF. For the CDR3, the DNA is TGTGCCAGCAGTCTCAGGCCCCCAACTGGCAATCAGCCCCAGCATTTT.

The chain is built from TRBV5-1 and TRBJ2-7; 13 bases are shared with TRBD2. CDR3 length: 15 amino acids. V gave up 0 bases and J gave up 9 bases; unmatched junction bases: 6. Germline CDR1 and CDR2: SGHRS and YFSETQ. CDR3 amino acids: CASSLGSTSGRGQYF. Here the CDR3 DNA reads TGCGCCAGCAGCTTGGGGTCAACTAGCGGGAGGGGGCAGTACTTC.

CDR3 loop: CASSPSSGAGEQYF. CDR3 DNA: TGTGCCAGCAGCCCATCCAGCGGAGCTGGGGAGCAGTACTTC. This chain connects TRBV11-2 to TRBJ2-7; possibly TRBD2 for D (5 bases). Germline V gene lookup returns CDR1 SGHAT and CDR2 FQNNGV. The CDR3 is 14 residues long. V shed 5 bases and J shed 7 bases, with 18 bases lying between them. Full variable domain (remainder filled in from reference TRBV11-2 and TRBJ2-7): EAGVAQSPRYKIIEKRQSVAFWCNPISGHATLYWYQQILGQGPKLLIQFQNNGVVDDSQLPKDRFSAERLKGVDSTLKIQPAKLEDSAVYLCASSPSSGAGEQYFGPGTRLTVT.

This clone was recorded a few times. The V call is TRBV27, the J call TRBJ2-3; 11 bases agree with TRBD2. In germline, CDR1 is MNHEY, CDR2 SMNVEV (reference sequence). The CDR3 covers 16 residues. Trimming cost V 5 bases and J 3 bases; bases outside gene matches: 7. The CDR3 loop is CASSTLAGGQTDTQYF. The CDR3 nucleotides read TGTGCCAGCAGTACCCTAGCGGGAGGACAGACAGATACGCAGTATTTT.

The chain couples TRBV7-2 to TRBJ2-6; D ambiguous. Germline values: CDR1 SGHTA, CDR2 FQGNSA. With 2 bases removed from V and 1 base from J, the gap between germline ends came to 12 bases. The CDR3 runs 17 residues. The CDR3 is CASSLMVYGSGANVLTF. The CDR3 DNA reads TGTGCCAGCAGCTTAATGGTCTATGGTTCTGGGGCCAACGTCCTGACTTTC.

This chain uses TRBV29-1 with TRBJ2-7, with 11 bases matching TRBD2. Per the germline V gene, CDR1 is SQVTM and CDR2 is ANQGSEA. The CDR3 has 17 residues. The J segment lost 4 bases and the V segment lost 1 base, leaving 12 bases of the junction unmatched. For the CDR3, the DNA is TGCAGCGTTGAAGGCCGGACACTAGCGGGAGTCAAATACGAGCAGTACTTC. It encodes CSVEGRTLAGVKYEQYF.

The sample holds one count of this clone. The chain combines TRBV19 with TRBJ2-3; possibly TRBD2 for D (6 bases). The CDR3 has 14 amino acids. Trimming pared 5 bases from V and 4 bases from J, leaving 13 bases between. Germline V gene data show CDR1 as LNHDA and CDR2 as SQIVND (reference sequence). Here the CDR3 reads CASSSTWEADTQYF. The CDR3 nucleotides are TGTGCCAGTAGTTCCACCTGGGAGGCAGATACGCAGTATTTT.

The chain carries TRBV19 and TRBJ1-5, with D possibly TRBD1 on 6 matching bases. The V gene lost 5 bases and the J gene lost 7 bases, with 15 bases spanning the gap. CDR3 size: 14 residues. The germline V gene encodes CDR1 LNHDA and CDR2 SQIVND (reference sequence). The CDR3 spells CASSAHKGDQPQHF. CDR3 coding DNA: TGTGCCAGTAGTGCCCATAAGGGGGACCAGCCCCAGCATTTT.

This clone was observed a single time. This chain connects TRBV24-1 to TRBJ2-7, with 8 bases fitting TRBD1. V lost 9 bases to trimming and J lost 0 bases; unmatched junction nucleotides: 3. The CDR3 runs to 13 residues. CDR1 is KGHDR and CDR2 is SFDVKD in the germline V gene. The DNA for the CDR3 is TGTGCCACCGGGGACAGGTCCTCCTACGAGCAGTACTTC. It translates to CATGDRSSYEQYF.

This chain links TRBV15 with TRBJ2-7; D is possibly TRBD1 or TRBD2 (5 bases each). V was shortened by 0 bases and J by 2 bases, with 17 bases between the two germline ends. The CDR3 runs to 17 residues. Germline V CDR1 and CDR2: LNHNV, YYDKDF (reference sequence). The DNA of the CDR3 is TGTGCCACCAGCAGAGATACGCTCCGGGACCGCGCCTACGAGCAGTACTTC. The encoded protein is CATSRDTLRDRAYEQYF.

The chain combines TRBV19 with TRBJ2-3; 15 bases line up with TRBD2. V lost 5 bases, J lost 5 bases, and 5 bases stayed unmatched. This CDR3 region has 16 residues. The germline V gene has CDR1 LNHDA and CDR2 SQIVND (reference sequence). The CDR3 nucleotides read TGTGCCAGTAGTCTCGGGACTAGCGGGAGGAAAGATACGCAGTATTTT. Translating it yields CASSLGTSGRKDTQYF.

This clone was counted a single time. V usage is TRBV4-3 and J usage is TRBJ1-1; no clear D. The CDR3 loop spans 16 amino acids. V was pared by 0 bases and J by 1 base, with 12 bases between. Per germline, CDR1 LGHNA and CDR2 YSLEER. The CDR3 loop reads CASSQEVRGGNTEAFF. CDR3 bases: TGCGCCAGCAGCCAAGAAGTCCGGGGAGGGAACACTGAAGCTTTCTTT.

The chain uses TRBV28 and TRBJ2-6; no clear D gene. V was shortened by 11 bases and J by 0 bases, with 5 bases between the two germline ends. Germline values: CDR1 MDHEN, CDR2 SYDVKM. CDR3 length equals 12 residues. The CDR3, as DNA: TGTGCCTCCATCTCTGGGGCCAACGTCCTGACTTTC. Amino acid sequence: CASISGANVLTF.

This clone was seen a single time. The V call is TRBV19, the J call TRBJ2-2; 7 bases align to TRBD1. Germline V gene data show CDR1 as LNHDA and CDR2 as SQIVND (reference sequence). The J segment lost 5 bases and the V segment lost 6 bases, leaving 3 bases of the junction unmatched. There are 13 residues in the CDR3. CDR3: CASSDRATGELFF. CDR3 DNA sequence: TGTGCCAGTAGCGACAGGGCAACCGGGGAGCTGTTTTTT.

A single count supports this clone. The CDR3: CASSGLNYEQYF. CDR3 nucleotide sequence: TGTGCCAGTAGCGGACTGAACTACGAGCAGTACTTC. This chain joins TRBV19 and TRBJ2-7; D may be TRBD2 (5 bases). This CDR3 has 12 residues. Germline lookup yields CDR1 LNHDA and CDR2 SQIVND (reference sequence). The ends were cut back, 6 bases at V and 3 bases at J, with 9 bases in the middle.

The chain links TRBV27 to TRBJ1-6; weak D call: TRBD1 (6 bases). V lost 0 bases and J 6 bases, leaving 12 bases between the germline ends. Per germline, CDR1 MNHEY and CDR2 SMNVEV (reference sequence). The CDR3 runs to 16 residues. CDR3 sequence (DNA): TGTGCCAGCAGTTTATCCAGGGGTTGGGGTAATTCACCCCTCCACTTT. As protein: CASSLSRGWGNSPLHF.